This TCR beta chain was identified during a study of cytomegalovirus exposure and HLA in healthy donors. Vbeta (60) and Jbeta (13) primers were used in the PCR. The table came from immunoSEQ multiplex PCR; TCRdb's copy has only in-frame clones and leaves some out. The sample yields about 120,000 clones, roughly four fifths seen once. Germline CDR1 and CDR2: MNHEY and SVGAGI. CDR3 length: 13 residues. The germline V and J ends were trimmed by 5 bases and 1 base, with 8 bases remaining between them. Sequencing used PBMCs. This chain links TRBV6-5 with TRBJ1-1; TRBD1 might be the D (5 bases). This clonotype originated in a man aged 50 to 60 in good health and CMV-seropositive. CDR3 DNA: TGTGCCAGCAGTCTACAGGAGAACACTGAAGCTTTCTTT. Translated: CASSLQENTEAFF.